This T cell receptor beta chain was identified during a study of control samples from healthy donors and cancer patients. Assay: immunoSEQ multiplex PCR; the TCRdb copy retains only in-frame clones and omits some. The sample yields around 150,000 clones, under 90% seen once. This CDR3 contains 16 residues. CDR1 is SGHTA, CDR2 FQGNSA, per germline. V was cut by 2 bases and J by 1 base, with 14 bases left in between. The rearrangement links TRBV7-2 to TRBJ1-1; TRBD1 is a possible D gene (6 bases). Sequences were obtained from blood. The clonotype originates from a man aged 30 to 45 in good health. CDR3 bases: TGTGCCAGCAGCTTAAGACAGGCCATAGGGAACACTGAAGCTTTCTTT. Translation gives CASSLRQAIGNTEAFF.